This TCR beta chain was observed in a study of T cells after yellow fever vaccination. Study findings and constraints: In FACS-sorted repertoires, abundant clonotypes from the bulk population could appear as contaminants. Peaking on day 5 versus 15, the secondary response was faster but weaker.

TCRdb analysed the 5' RACE reads with MiXCR anew, one entry per CDR3 protein. Of about 26,000 distinct CDR3 sequences in the sample, approximately 4.2% were seen once. CDR1 and CDR2 (germline): MNHEY, SMNVEV (reference sequence). This CDR3 region has 13 residues. J lost 4 bases, V lost 5 bases, and 4 bases had no gene match. This clonotype occurred many times. Source: PBMCs, either bulk or a sorted T-cell subset (CD4+, CD8+, memory, or dextramer-sorted; not recorded which), taken on the day of the yellow fever booster vaccination. This receptor was taken from a man aged 18 to 29 who received the YFV17D yellow fever vaccine. The chain recombines TRBV27 with TRBJ2-5; TRBD1 agrees at 7 bases. CDR3 sequence (DNA): TGTGCCAGCAGTGTCCGGGACAGAGAGACCCAGTACTTC. Translating it yields CASSVRDRETQYF.